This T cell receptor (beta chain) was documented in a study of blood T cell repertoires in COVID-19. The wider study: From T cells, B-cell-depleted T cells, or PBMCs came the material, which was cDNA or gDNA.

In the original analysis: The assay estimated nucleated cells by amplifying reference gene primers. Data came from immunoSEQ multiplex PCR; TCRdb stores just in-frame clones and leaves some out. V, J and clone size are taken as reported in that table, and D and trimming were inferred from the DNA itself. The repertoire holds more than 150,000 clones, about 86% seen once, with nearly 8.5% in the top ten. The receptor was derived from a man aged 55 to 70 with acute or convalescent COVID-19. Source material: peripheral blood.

In DNA, the CDR3 is TGTGCCAGCAGCCCTCAGGGACAGACAAAGAACACTGAAGCTTTCTTT. Translation: CASSPQGQTKNTEAFF. The J gene is TRBJ1-1, the V gene TRBV7-9, with 7 bases matching TRBD1. CDR1 and CDR2 from the germline V gene are SEHNR and FQNEAQ (reference sequence). The CDR3 extends over 16 amino acids. V lost 5 bases, J lost 1 base, and 10 bases stayed unmatched.